This TCR beta chain was captured by sequencing in a study of T cells after yellow fever vaccination. The wider study: For low cell numbers, libraries were made with SMART-Seq v4 Ultra Low Input.

The CDR3 covers 12 residues. Germline values: CDR1 MDHEN, CDR2 SYDVKM. Trimming cost V 8 bases and J 7 bases, with 14 bases left between them. Study findings and constraints: Repertoires sorted by FACS could include abundant clonotypes that are contaminants from the bulk population.

Worth noting for this clonotype: Antigen unknown.

Via MiXCR, TCRdb re-called the 5' RACE reads, giving one row per CDR3 protein. The top ten clones hold more than 12% of a sample with approximately 600,000 distinct CDR3 sequences, approximately 13% of them seen once. The TCR originated in a young man who received the YFV17D yellow fever vaccine. The source was PBMCs, collected on the day of the yellow fever booster vaccination. The genes are TRBV28 and TRBJ1-1, with D perhaps matching TRBD1 (5 bases). In DNA, the CDR3 is TGTGCCAGCTCCGGGGGGACCAATGAAGCTTTCTTT. Residues: CASSGGTNEAFF.